Listed below are T cell receptor beta chains from one sample, sequenced in a study of T cells in Graves' hyperthyroidism and ophthalmopathy. TCRdb itself ran the multiplex PCR reads through MiXCR, one entry per CDR3 protein. The data hold about 740,000 distinct CDR3 sequences, with about 14% observed a single time. Material for sequencing was blood. These receptor sequences come from a woman aged 18-35 years with Graves' hyperthyroidism. The CDR3 runs from the conserved cysteine through the conserved F or W. D genes are given only for firm matches. For some rows the clone size is stated as once, few or many, or as a class when expanded; others skip it.

d_gene: NA; abundance: many; j_gene: TRBJ1-1; v_gene: TRBV11-2; CDR3aa: CASSLDLWTVVVSEAFF; CDR3nt: TGTGCCAGCAGCTTAGATCTTTGGACCGTGGTCGTTTCTGAAGCTTTCTTT
d_gene: TRBD1; abundance: NA; j_gene: TRBJ1-2; v_gene: TRBV5-1; CDR3aa: CASSQGGRLNGYTF; CDR3nt: TGCGCCAGCAGCCAAGGGGGCAGGCTAAATGGCTACACCTTC
d_gene: TRBD1; abundance: once; j_gene: TRBJ2-5; v_gene: TRBV7-2; CDR3aa: CASRRFRQGPQETQYF; CDR3nt: TGTGCCAGCAGAAGGTTCCGACAGGGTCCCCAAGAGACCCAATACTTC
d_gene: TRBD1; abundance: few; j_gene: TRBJ2-2; v_gene: TRBV7-9; CDR3aa: CASSSAFWTGTTGELFF; CDR3nt: TGTGCCAGCAGCTCTGCCTTTTGGACAGGGACCACCGGGGAGCTGTTTTTT
d_gene: TRBD1; abundance: few; j_gene: TRBJ2-2; v_gene: TRBV29-1; CDR3aa: CSGGQVPTGELFF; CDR3nt: TGCAGCGGAGGACAGGTCCCTACCGGGGAGCTGTTTTTT
d_gene: TRBD2; abundance: NA; j_gene: TRBJ2-7; v_gene: TRBV27; CDR3aa: CASSLPGGVKEQYF; CDR3nt: TGTGCCAGCAGTTTGCCCGGGGGGGTCAAGGAGCAGTACTTC
d_gene: TRBD2; abundance: NA; j_gene: TRBJ2-7; v_gene: TRBV10-3; CDR3aa: CAIRGGLASYEQYF; CDR3nt: TGTGCCATCAGGGGAGGACTAGCCAGCTACGAGCAGTACTTC
d_gene: TRBD2; abundance: many; j_gene: TRBJ2-1; v_gene: TRBV3-1; CDR3aa: CASSQRLREGNNEQFF; CDR3nt: TGTGCCAGCAGCCAAAGGCTGCGGGAGGGCAACAATGAGCAGTTCTTC
d_gene: TRBD2; abundance: NA; j_gene: TRBJ2-2; v_gene: TRBV7-2; CDR3aa: CASSLLAGGPIDGELFF; CDR3nt: TGTGCCAGCAGCTTACTAGCGGGAGGGCCGATCGACGGGGAGCTGTTTTTT
d_gene: NA; abundance: NA; j_gene: TRBJ2-7; v_gene: TRBV28; CDR3aa: CASREPKGSYEQYF; CDR3nt: TGTGCCAGCAGGGAACCAAAGGGATCCTACGAGCAGTACTTC
d_gene: TRBD1; abundance: few; j_gene: TRBJ2-1; v_gene: TRBV29-1; CDR3aa: CSAQLPGQRAPNEQFF; CDR3nt: TGCAGCGCTCAGCTTCCGGGACAGAGGGCCCCCAATGAGCAGTTCTTC
d_gene: TRBD2; abundance: few; j_gene: TRBJ2-1; v_gene: TRBV7-2; CDR3aa: CASSFVGGLGNEQFF; CDR3nt: TGTGCCAGCAGCTTTGTCGGGGGACTAGGGAATGAGCAGTTCTTC
d_gene: NA; abundance: few; j_gene: TRBJ2-7; v_gene: TRBV7-2; CDR3aa: CASSFISYEQYF; CDR3nt: TGTGCCAGCAGCTTTATCTCCTACGAGCAGTACTTC
d_gene: TRBD1; abundance: NA; j_gene: TRBJ2-3; v_gene: TRBV27; CDR3aa: CASSFRRSGQGLTDTQYF; CDR3nt: TGTGCCAGCAGTTTCCGCCGGTCGGGACAGGGTTTAACAGATACGCAGTATTTT
d_gene: NA; abundance: NA; j_gene: TRBJ2-2; v_gene: TRBV24-1; CDR3aa: CATSLGNTGELFF; CDR3nt: TGTGCCACCAGTCTCGGAAACACCGGGGAGCTGTTTTTT
d_gene: NA; abundance: many; j_gene: TRBJ2-1; v_gene: TRBV11-2; CDR3aa: CASFPGRRGSYNEQFF; CDR3nt: TGTGCCAGCTTTCCGGGGAGGAGAGGGTCCTACAATGAGCAGTTCTTC
d_gene: NA; abundance: NA; j_gene: TRBJ2-7; v_gene: TRBV6-2/TRBV6-3; CDR3aa: CASSFGPGRTSPYEQYF; CDR3nt: TGTGCCAGCAGTTTCGGACCAGGGAGAACGAGTCCCTACGAGCAGTACTTC
d_gene: TRBD2; abundance: many; j_gene: TRBJ2-2; v_gene: TRBV10-2; CDR3aa: CASSLAGGGGELFF; CDR3nt: TGCGCCAGCAGCCTAGCGGGAGGGGGTGGGGAGCTGTTTTTT
d_gene: NA; abundance: many; j_gene: TRBJ1-1; v_gene: TRBV3-1; CDR3aa: CASSHAREAFF; CDR3nt: TGTGCCAGCAGCCACGCACGTGAAGCTTTCTTT
d_gene: TRBD1; abundance: many; j_gene: TRBJ1-2; v_gene: TRBV7-9; CDR3aa: CASSSYRGNGYTF; CDR3nt: TGTGCCAGCAGCTCGTACAGGGGGAATGGCTACACCTTC
d_gene: TRBD1; abundance: many; j_gene: TRBJ2-5; v_gene: TRBV7-9; CDR3aa: CASSLAAGGETQYF; CDR3nt: TGTGCCAGCAGCTTAGCCGCAGGGGGAGAGACCCAGTACTTC
d_gene: NA; abundance: few; j_gene: TRBJ2-6; v_gene: TRBV11-1; CDR3aa: CASSKERGLAGANVLTF; CDR3nt: TGTGCCAGCAGTAAAGAGCGAGGGTTGGCTGGGGCCAACGTCCTGACTTTC
d_gene: NA; abundance: many; j_gene: TRBJ2-3; v_gene: TRBV18; CDR3aa: CASSPGLYSDTQYF; CDR3nt: TGTGCCAGCTCACCCGGCCTCTACTCAGATACGCAGTATTTT
d_gene: TRBD1; abundance: many; j_gene: TRBJ2-4; v_gene: TRBV7-9; CDR3aa: CASSPPTGEAAKNIQYF; CDR3nt: TGTGCCAGCAGCCCGCCGACAGGGGAGGCAGCCAAAAACATTCAGTACTTC
d_gene: NA; abundance: NA; j_gene: TRBJ1-1; v_gene: TRBV20-1; CDR3aa: CSAAQRRDTEAFF; CDR3nt: TGCAGTGCTGCACAACGGAGGGACACTGAAGCTTTCTTT
d_gene: NA; abundance: NA; j_gene: TRBJ1-2; v_gene: TRBV6-1; CDR3aa: CASSDLWGDGYGYTF; CDR3nt: TGTGCCAGCAGTGACCTTTGGGGGGATGGCTATGGCTACACCTTC
d_gene: NA; abundance: NA; j_gene: TRBJ1-1; v_gene: TRBV5-6; CDR3aa: CASSLGTKITEAFF; CDR3nt: TGTGCCAGCAGCTTGGGAACTAAGATCACTGAAGCTTTCTTT
d_gene: NA; abundance: NA; j_gene: TRBJ1-3; v_gene: TRBV11-2; CDR3aa: CASSLDPPGASGNTIYF; CDR3nt: TGTGCCAGCAGCTTAGACCCACCCGGGGCCTCTGGAAACACCATATATTTT
d_gene: TRBD2; abundance: many; j_gene: TRBJ2-5; v_gene: TRBV4-1; CDR3aa: CASSEPGGQETQYF; CDR3nt: TGCGCCAGCAGCGAACCCGGGGGGCAAGAGACCCAGTACTTC
d_gene: TRBD2; abundance: NA; j_gene: TRBJ2-2; v_gene: TRBV12-3/TRBV12-4; CDR3aa: CTSSSLTSGSSGELFF; CDR3nt: TGTACCAGCAGTTCTCTGACTAGCGGGAGTTCCGGGGAGCTGTTTTTT
d_gene: NA; abundance: many; j_gene: TRBJ1-2; v_gene: TRBV24-1; CDR3aa: CATSDLGTNYGYTF; CDR3nt: TGTGCCACCAGTGATTTGGGGACAAACTATGGCTACACCTTC
d_gene: NA; abundance: many; j_gene: TRBJ1-5; v_gene: TRBV12-3/TRBV12-4; CDR3aa: CASSPGVNQPQHF; CDR3nt: TGTGCCAGCAGTCCTGGGGTAAATCAGCCCCAGCATTTT
d_gene: NA; abundance: many; j_gene: TRBJ1-1; v_gene: TRBV7-9; CDR3aa: CASSLGESEAFF; CDR3nt: TGTGCCAGCAGCTTAGGAGAGAGTGAAGCTTTCTTT
d_gene: NA; abundance: NA; j_gene: TRBJ2-5; v_gene: TRBV6-5; CDR3aa: CASSYSRSQETQYF; CDR3nt: TGTGCCAGCAGTTACTCCCGGAGCCAAGAGACCCAGTACTTC
d_gene: TRBD2; abundance: many; j_gene: TRBJ2-1; v_gene: TRBV20-1; CDR3aa: CSAIVPGLASYNEQFF; CDR3nt: TGCAGTGCTATCGTCCCGGGACTAGCGAGTTACAATGAGCAGTTCTTC
d_gene: TRBD1; abundance: NA; j_gene: TRBJ2-7; v_gene: TRBV6-1; CDR3aa: CASSEWGQGPYEQYF; CDR3nt: TGTGCCAGCAGTGAATGGGGACAGGGTCCCTACGAGCAGTACTTC
d_gene: NA; abundance: NA; j_gene: TRBJ1-5; v_gene: TRBV18; CDR3aa: CASSPVVSNQPQHF; CDR3nt: TGTGCCAGCTCACCGGTCGTTAGCAATCAGCCCCAGCATTTT
d_gene: NA; abundance: few; j_gene: TRBJ2-1; v_gene: TRBV28; CDR3aa: CASSSGRRYNEQFF; CDR3nt: TGTGCCAGCAGTTCTGGCAGGAGATACAATGAGCAGTTCTTC
d_gene: TRBD1; abundance: many; j_gene: TRBJ1-1; v_gene: TRBV6-1; CDR3aa: CASRPGTGEAFF; CDR3nt: TGTGCCAGCAGACCGGGGACAGGAGAAGCTTTCTTT
d_gene: TRBD2; abundance: NA; j_gene: TRBJ2-1; v_gene: TRBV25-1; CDR3aa: CASSEVVAGDYNEQFF; CDR3nt: TGTGCCAGCAGTGAGGTCGTAGCGGGAGACTACAATGAGCAGTTCTTC